This TCR beta chain was sequenced for a study of cytomegalovirus exposure and HLA in healthy donors. Overall study context: The same platform was used for the approximately 120 validation repertoires as for the 650 to 700 first-cohort repertoires, as reported in a later analysis. Study-level results: A few chains tied to CMV proved CMV antigen-specific in vitro. The study put 150 to 200 TCR beta chains on its list as cytomegalovirus-associated. Diagnosis of cytomegalovirus status made by the classifier reportedly showed high specificity and sensitivity.

About this clone itself: Its specificity is unknown.

Germline CDR1 is SGHTA and CDR2 is FQGNSA. Trimming took 5 bases from V and 0 from J; bases not matched to a gene: 6. CDR3 length equals 15 residues. The protocol was immunoSEQ multiplex PCR, while the TCRdb copy is restricted to in-frame clones and leaves out a portion. The sample lists tens of thousands of clones, 95% to 97% seen once, with under 1.5% in the top ten. Input material: PBMCs. The clonotype comes from a woman aged 18-29 years in good health and CMV-seronegative. The genes are TRBV7-2 and TRBJ2-5, with 7 bases that match TRBD1. CDR3 sequence (DNA): TGTGCCAGCAGCCGGACAGGCCCGTACCAAGAGACCCAGTACTTC. Translating it yields CASSRTGPYQETQYF.